These T cell receptor beta chains were read from a single sample in a study of cytomegalovirus exposure and HLA in healthy donors. Sequenced by immunoSEQ multiplex PCR; TCRdb stores in-frame clones only, minus some. The ten most abundant clones cover 2% to 2.5% of a sample with about 150,000 clones. Sequenced: PBMCs. These receptors were taken from a man in his thirties or forties in good health and CMV-seronegative. Both conserved end residues are part of each CDR3. D genes are given only for firm matches.

j_call | v_call | d_call | cdr3_aa | cdr3_nt
TRBJ2-1 | TRBV9 | TRBD2 | CASSVDPSGGYNEQFF | TGTGCCAGCAGCGTAGATCCTAGCGGGGGGTACAATGAGCAGTTCTTC
TRBJ2-7 | TRBV11-3 | NA | CASSFSGTLYEQYF | TGTGCCAGCAGCTTTTCCGGGACTCTTTACGAGCAGTACTTC
TRBJ2-7 | TRBV27 | TRBD2 | CASSTSSGSDAYEQYF | TGTGCCAGCAGTACCTCGAGCGGGAGTGACGCCTACGAGCAGTACTTC
TRBJ2-7 | TRBV19 | NA | CASSIPDLPYEQYF | TGTGCCAGTAGTATACCGGACTTGCCCTACGAGCAGTACTTC
TRBJ1-5 | TRBV21-1 | NA | CASSNPVQGEGQPQHF | TGTGCCAGCAGCAACCCAGTCCAGGGGGAAGGTCAGCCCCAGCATTTT
TRBJ1-2 | TRBV28 | NA | CASSVQGGGYTF | TGTGCCAGCAGCGTACAGGGTGGCGGCTACACCTTC
TRBJ1-2 | TRBV11-2 | NA | CASSPTRDIRYGYTF | TGTGCCAGCAGCCCCACCCGGGACATCCGCTATGGCTACACCTTC
TRBJ2-2 | TRBV7-3 | NA | CASSFGRPTGELFF | TGTGCCAGCAGCTTTGGCAGGCCCACCGGGGAGCTGTTTTTT
TRBJ2-3 | TRBV2 | NA | CAPAGRDIELDTQYF | TGTGCCCCCGCCGGCCGGGACATAGAGTTAGATACGCAGTATTTT
TRBJ2-2 | TRBV7-6 | NA | CASRVLQNTGELFF | TGTGCCAGCAGGGTGTTACAGAACACCGGGGAGCTGTTTTTT
TRBJ1-4 | TRBV9 | NA | CASTAGGSTNEKLFF | TGTGCCAGCACCGCGGGGGGCTCAACTAATGAAAAACTGTTTTTT
TRBJ2-1 | TRBV5-4 | NA | CASSLGDLPIEFF | TGTGCCAGCAGCCTCGGGGACTTACCTATAGAGTTCTTC
TRBJ1-2 | TRBV5-1 | NA | CASSLQAGLGYGYTF | TGCGCCAGCAGCTTGCAGGCGGGGTTAGGCTATGGCTACACCTTC
TRBJ2-7 | TRBV25-1 | NA | CASSVPGSGYEQYF | TGTGCCAGCAGCGTCCCCGGGAGCGGCTACGAGCAGTACTTC
TRBJ2-7 | TRBV6-5 | NA | CASSYEAGFNYEQYF | TGTGCCAGCAGTTACGAGGCAGGGTTTAACTACGAGCAGTACTTC
TRBJ2-1 | TRBV4-1 | TRBD1 | CASSQVVGQEMDEQFF | TGCGCCAGCAGCCAAGTGGTGGGACAGGAGATGGATGAGCAGTTCTTC
TRBJ2-3 | TRBV7-9 | TRBD2 | CASSWASGRGTDTQYF | TGTGCCAGCAGCTGGGCGTCCGGGAGGGGCACAGATACGCAGTATTTT
TRBJ1-5 | TRBV19 | NA | CASSIVGLGQPQHF | TGTGCCAGTAGTATAGTGGGTCTAGGTCAGCCCCAGCATTTT
TRBJ2-1 | TRBV27 | NA | CASSSSRLGGNYNEQFF | TGTGCCAGCAGTTCGTCCCGCTTGGGCGGGAACTACAATGAGCAGTTCTTC
TRBJ1-4 | TRBV27 | NA | CASSGGGVNEKLFF | TGTGCCAGCAGTGGAGGGGGGGTGAATGAAAAACTGTTTTTT
TRBJ2-3 | TRBV19 | NA | CASSIAPSGDTQYF | TGTGCCAGTAGTATAGCCCCCTCCGGAGATACGCAGTATTTT
TRBJ1-1 | TRBV6-5 | NA | CASSRGGALTEAFF | TGTGCCAGCAGTCGAGGGGGGGCCCTCACTGAAGCTTTCTTT
TRBJ1-1 | TRBV6-5 | NA | CASSYPGVAEAFF | TGTGCCAGCAGTTACCCCGGGGTAGCTGAAGCTTTCTTT
TRBJ2-5 | TRBV5-1 | NA | CASSGGMRTETQYF | TGCGCCAGCAGCGGCGGGATGCGGACGGAGACCCAGTACTTC
TRBJ2-1 | TRBV5-1 | TRBD2 | CASGSGLADNEQFF | TGCGCCAGCGGGAGCGGACTAGCGGACAATGAGCAGTTCTTC
TRBJ2-2 | TRBV2 | TRBD2 | CASSRTSGVTGELFF | TGTGCCAGCAGTCGGACTAGCGGAGTCACCGGGGAGCTGTTTTTT
TRBJ2-7 | TRBV14 | TRBD2 | CASSPLVIAGDDEQYF | TGTGCCAGCAGCCCACTAGTCATAGCGGGAGACGACGAGCAGTACTTC
TRBJ2-2 | TRBV29-1 | TRBD2 | CSVVGSGRRNTGELFF | TGCAGCGTTGTGGGTAGCGGGAGGCGGAACACCGGGGAGCTGTTTTTT
TRBJ2-7 | TRBV18 | NA | CASSPRRGSSYEQYF | TGTGCCAGCTCACCCCGGAGGGGCTCCTCCTACGAGCAGTACTTC
TRBJ1-4 | TRBV6-1 | NA | CASRDTGSGEKLFF | TGTGCCAGCAGGGATACAGGGTCTGGAGAAAAACTGTTTTTT
TRBJ2-5 | TRBV5-6 | TRBD1 | CASSLARQGRSQETQYF | TGTGCCAGCAGCTTGGCCCGACAGGGGCGCTCCCAAGAGACCCAGTACTTC
TRBJ2-1 | TRBV5-4 | NA | CASSLARQGGYNEQFF | TGTGCCAGCAGCTTGGCTCGTCAGGGGGGCTACAATGAGCAGTTCTTC
TRBJ1-1 | TRBV7-9 | NA | CASSLSVRDTEAFF | TGTGCCAGCAGCTTAAGTGTCAGGGACACTGAAGCTTTCTTT
TRBJ2-7 | TRBV5-1 | NA | CASRGGHEQYF | TGCGCCAGCAGAGGGGGTCACGAGCAGTACTTC
TRBJ2-7 | TRBV7-9 | TRBD2 | CASSLVAGGSRHEQYF | TGTGCCAGCAGCTTAGTAGCGGGAGGAAGTCGCCACGAGCAGTACTTC
TRBJ2-3 | TRBV19 | TRBD2 | CASSLGPSGVADTQYF | TGTGCCAGTAGTTTGGGGCCTAGCGGGGTGGCAGATACGCAGTATTTT
TRBJ1-2 | TRBV29-1 | NA | CSVERGQGQVSYGYTF | TGCAGCGTTGAAAGAGGCCAGGGACAAGTAAGCTATGGCTACACCTTC
TRBJ1-3 | TRBV9 | TRBD1 | CASSVGGDRVSGNTIYF | TGTGCCAGCAGCGTAGGTGGGGACAGGGTCTCTGGAAACACCATATATTTT
TRBJ2-1 | TRBV6-5 | NA | CASKSGTGEQFF | TGTGCCAGCAAGAGCGGCACGGGAGAGCAGTTCTTC
TRBJ2-1 | TRBV4-3 | NA | CASSLWIGNEQFF | TGCGCCAGCAGCCTCTGGATCGGGAATGAGCAGTTCTTC
TRBJ2-6 | TRBV7-2 | NA | CASSLPFNVLTF | TGTGCCAGCAGCTTACCTTTCAACGTCCTGACTTTC
TRBJ2-5 | TRBV5-1 | TRBD2 | CASSSGGTSGTETQYF | TGCGCCAGCAGCTCGGGTGGGACTAGCGGGACAGAGACCCAGTACTTC